The source of this T cell receptor beta chain is a study of human T cells and chemical hapten exposure. Across the whole study: Variation in per-sample TCR yields came mainly from small pooled library volume differences.

Total RNA was isolated from unfractionated whole blood. Note on this clonotype: Its matching antigen is unknown.

This CDR3 has 15 amino acids. Germline V gene lookup returns CDR1 SGHTS and CDR2 YDEGEE. Trimming removed 2 bases at V and 0 bases at J, with 9 bases between. General study results and limits: TCRs exceeding 1 in 1000 frequency stayed unchanged with DPC sensitization.

Library preparation tagged each individual cDNA molecule with a unique molecular identifier. In the original analysis: Samples ranged from about 23,224 to 690,600 TCRs, with a median of about 96,000. TCRdb ran MiXCR on the reads and lists one entry per CDR3 protein. What appears here as the V and J calls and clone size reflects TCRdb's work, not the paper's. Of fewer than 150,000 distinct CDR3 sequences listed, 8% to 9.5% were seen once; the top ten hold about 1.4%. This chain links TRBV5-8 with TRBJ2-4, with D unclear. The source material was whole blood. The TCR originated in a human donor in good health. Some clones in this sample may be carry-over from other donors' samples. This CDR3 is CASSLRWIAKNIQYF. CDR3 in DNA: TGTGCCAGCAGCTTAAGGTGGATAGCCAAAAACATTCAGTACTTC.